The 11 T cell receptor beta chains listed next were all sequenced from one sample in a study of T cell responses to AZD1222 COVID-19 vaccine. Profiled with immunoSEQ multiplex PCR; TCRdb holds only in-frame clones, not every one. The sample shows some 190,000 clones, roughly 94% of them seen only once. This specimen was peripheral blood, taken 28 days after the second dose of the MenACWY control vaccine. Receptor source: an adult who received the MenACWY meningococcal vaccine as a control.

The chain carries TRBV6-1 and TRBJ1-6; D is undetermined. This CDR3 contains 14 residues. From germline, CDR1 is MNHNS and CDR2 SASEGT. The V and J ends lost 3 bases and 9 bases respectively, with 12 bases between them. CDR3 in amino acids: CASSDMMARSPLHF. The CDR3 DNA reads TGTGCCAGCAGTGATATGATGGCTCGTTCACCCCTCCACTTT.

This chain's CDR3 is CASSDRLTGELFF. The CDR3 coding sequence is TGTGCCAGCAGTGACAGGCTCACCGGGGAGCTGTTTTTT. V usage is TRBV6-4 and J usage is TRBJ2-2; D unclear. The CDR3 is made up of 13 amino acids. CDR1 is MRHNA and CDR2 is SNTAGT in the germline V gene. V lost 2 bases and J 4 bases, leaving 5 bases between the germline ends.

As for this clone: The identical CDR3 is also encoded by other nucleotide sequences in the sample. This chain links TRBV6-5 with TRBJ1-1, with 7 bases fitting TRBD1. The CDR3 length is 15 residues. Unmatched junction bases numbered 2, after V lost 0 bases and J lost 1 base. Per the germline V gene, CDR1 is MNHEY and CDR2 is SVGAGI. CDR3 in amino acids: CASSYSTGKNTEAFF. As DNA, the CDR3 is TGTGCCAGCAGTTACTCGACAGGGAAGAACACTGAAGCTTTCTTT.

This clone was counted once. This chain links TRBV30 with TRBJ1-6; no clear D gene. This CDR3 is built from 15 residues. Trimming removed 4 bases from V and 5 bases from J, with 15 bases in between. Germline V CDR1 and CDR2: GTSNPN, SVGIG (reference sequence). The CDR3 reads CAWTQDRRNNSPLHF. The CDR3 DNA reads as TGTGCCTGGACGCAAGATCGGAGAAATAATTCACCCCTCCACTTT.

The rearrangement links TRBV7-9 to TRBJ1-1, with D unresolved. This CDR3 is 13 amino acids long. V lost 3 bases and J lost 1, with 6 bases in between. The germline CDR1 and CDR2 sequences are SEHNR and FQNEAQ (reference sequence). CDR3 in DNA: TGTGCCAGCAGCTTTTCAGAGAACACTGAAGCTTTCTTT. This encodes CASSFSENTEAFF.

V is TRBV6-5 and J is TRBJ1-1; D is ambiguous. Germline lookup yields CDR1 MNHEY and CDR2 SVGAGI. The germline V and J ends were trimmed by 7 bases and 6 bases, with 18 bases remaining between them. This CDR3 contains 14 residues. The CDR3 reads CASTNTPLGSEAFF. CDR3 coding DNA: TGTGCCAGCACCAACACACCCCTAGGGTCTGAAGCTTTCTTT.

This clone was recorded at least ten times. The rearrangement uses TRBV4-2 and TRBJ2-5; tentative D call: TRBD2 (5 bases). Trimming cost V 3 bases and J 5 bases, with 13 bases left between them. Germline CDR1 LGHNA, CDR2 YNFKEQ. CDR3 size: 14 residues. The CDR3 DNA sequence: TGTGCCAGCAGCCAGCTAGCTTCGGGGGAGACCCAGTACTTC. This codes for CASSQLASGETQYF.

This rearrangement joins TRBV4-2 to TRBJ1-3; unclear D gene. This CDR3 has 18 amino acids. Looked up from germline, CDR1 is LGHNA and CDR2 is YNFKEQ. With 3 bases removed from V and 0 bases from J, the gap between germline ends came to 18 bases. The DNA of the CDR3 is TGTGCCAGCAGCCAGGACTCTCTGGCCCGGAGCTCTGGAAACACCATATATTTT. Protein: CASSQDSLARSSGNTIYF.

For the CDR3, the DNA is TGCGCCAGCAGCTTGGGAGCGGGTGATGTCAAAAACATTCAGTACTTC. Protein product: CASSLGAGDVKNIQYF. V usage is TRBV5-1 and J usage is TRBJ2-4; maybe TRBD2 (6 bases). Looked up from germline, CDR1 is SGHRS and CDR2 is YFSETQ. The V and J ends lost 0 bases and 3 bases respectively, with 13 bases between them. The length of the CDR3 is 16 residues.

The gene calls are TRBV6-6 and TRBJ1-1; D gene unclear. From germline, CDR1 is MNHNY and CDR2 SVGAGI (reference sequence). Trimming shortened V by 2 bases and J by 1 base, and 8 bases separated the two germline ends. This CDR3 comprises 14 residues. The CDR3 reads CASSYTVENTEAFF. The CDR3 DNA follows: TGTGCCAGCAGTTACACAGTAGAGAACACTGAAGCTTTCTTT.

DNA of the CDR3: TGTGCCAGCAGTTCTAGCGGGGGAACAGATACGCAGTATTTT. Translated, it gives CASSSSGGTDTQYF. The chain uses TRBV27 and TRBJ2-3; 10 bases agree with TRBD2. This CDR3 spans 14 amino acids. After removal of 4 bases from V and 3 bases from J, the junction contained 1 base not matched to a gene. Per germline, CDR1 MNHEY and CDR2 SMNVEV (reference sequence).